This TCR beta chain stems from a study of CD8+CD57+ T cells in acquired aplastic anemia. At the level of the study: Sorted CD4+ and CD8+ cells yielded roughly 3.5 ug of DNA on average. Whole-study results and caveats: Significance was not reached for CD8+ Simpson's diversity between patients and controls. Around 27 CD8+ CDR3 sequences occurred in both the patients and the controls.

Turning to this clonotype: The antigen is not known.

TCR beta VDJ combinations and CDR3 sequences were profiled from genomic DNA. A single record per CDR3 protein comes from TCRdb applying MiXCR to the reads. Of roughly 86,000 distinct CDR3 sequences listed, approximately 46% are singletons. The source material was sorted CD4+, CD8+, or CD8+CD57+ T cells (not recorded which) from PBMCs. This TCR was recovered from a human donor in good health, serving as a control.

The DNA for the CDR3 is TGTGCCATCAGTGAGACAACTAGCGGGGACTACAATGAGCAGTTCTTC. Translation gives CAISETTSGDYNEQFF. The chain links TRBV10-3 to TRBJ2-1; 10 bases line up with TRBD2. The CDR3 spans 16 residues. V was clipped by 2 bases and J by 3 bases; unmatched bases: 4. CDR1 and CDR2 (germline): ENHRY, SYGVKD.